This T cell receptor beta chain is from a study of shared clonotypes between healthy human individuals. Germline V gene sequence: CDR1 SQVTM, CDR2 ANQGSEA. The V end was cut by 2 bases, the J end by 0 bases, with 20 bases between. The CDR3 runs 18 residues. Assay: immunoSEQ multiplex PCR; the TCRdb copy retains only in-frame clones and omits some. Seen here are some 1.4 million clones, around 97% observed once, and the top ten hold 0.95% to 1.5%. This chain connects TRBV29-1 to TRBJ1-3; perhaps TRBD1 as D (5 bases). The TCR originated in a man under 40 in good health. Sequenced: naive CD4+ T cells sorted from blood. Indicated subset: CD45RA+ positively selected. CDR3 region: CSVEPPVRDARSGNTIYF. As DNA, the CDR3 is TGCAGCGTTGAACCTCCAGTAAGGGACGCACGCTCTGGAAACACCATATATTTT.